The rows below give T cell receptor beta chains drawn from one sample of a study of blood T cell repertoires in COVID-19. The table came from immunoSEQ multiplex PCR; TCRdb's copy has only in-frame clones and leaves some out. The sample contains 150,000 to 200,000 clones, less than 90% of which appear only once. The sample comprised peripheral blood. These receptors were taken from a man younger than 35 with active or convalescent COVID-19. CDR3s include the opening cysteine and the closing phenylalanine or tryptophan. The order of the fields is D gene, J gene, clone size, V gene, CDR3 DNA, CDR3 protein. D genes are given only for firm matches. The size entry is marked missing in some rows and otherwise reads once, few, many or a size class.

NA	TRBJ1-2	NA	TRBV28	TGTGCCAGCAGTCCCGAGGCGGGAAATCTAGTCCCCCTCACCTTC	CASSPEAGNLVPLTF
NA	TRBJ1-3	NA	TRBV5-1	TGCGCCAGCAGCTTGGGGGCCAATCGGGGAAACACCATATATTTT	CASSLGANRGNTIYF
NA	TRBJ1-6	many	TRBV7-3	TGTGCCAGCGGATTACACGGCTCAGGAAATTCACCCCTCCACTTT	CASGLHGSGNSPLHF
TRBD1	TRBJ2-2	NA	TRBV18	TGTGCCAGCTCATCGATACTACAGGGGGGGAACACCGGGGAGCTGTTTTTT	CASSSILQGGNTGELFF
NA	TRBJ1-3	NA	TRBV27	TGTGCCAGCGGTGAAATTCCGGGGGCTGGAAACACCATATATTTT	CASGEIPGAGNTIYF
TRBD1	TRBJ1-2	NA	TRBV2	TGTGCCAGCAGCCGACAGGGGAAAACTAACTATGGCTACACCTTC	CASSRQGKTNYGYTF
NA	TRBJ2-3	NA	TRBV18	TGTGCCAGCTCACCAACTAGTTTGAGAACAGATACGCAGTATTTT	CASSPTSLRTDTQYF
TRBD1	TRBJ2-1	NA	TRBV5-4	TGTGCCAGCAGCGCCGCCGGGACAGGGATCAATGAGCAGTTCTTC	CASSAAGTGINEQFF
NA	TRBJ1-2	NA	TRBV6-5	TGTGCCAGCAGTTACTCATCATCCTCGGGGGATGGCTACACCTTC	CASSYSSSSGDGYTF
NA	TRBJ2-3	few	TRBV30	TGTGCCTGGAGTGTGGGAGGTGCAGATACGCAGTATTTT	CAWSVGGADTQYF